A single sample gave rise to the 9 T cell receptor beta chains below, sequenced in a study of blood T cell repertoires in COVID-19 (dated by TCRdb to about 2020). The library was generated by the immunoSEQ multiplex PCR assay. Held by TCRdb, this immuneACCESS table contains in-frame sequences only and omits some clones. Under half of the omission traces to an unresolved V gene where checked; the cause of the rest is unknown. This sample holds 150,000 to 250,000 clones; 70% to 85% were observed only once. The top ten clonotypes cover approximately 6.9% of the sample. Material for sequencing was peripheral blood. These receptor sequences come from a human donor with acute or convalescent COVID-19. The donor label of this sample is uncertain.

The chain employs TRBV27 and TRBJ1-6; D is unclear. The germline gives CDR1 MNHEY, CDR2 SMNVEV (reference sequence). V dropped 3 bases and J dropped 10 bases, with 10 bases sitting between them. The CDR3 has 13 residues. CDR3 coding DNA: TGTGCCAGCAGTTTTCGGGAGGACTCACCCCTCCACTTT. Residues: CASSFREDSPLHF.

The CDR3 sequence is CATSRDGGGGNQPQHF. Written as DNA, the CDR3 is TGTGCCACCAGCAGAGATGGAGGGGGCGGCAATCAGCCCCAGCATTTT. The V call is TRBV15, the J call TRBJ1-5, with 7 bases aligning to TRBD1. The CDR3 is 16 amino acids. The V and J ends lost 0 bases and 2 bases, in that order; junction bases with no gene match: 4. Germline values: CDR1 LNHNV, CDR2 YYDKDF (reference sequence).

The chain carries TRBV10-1 and TRBJ1-6, with no clear D. This CDR3 is 13 amino acids long. V was cut by 6 bases and J by 7 bases, with 10 bases left in between. Looked up from germline, CDR1 is WNHNN and CDR2 is SYGVQD (reference sequence). In DNA, the CDR3 is TGCGCCAGCAGAAGGGAGATCAATTCACCCCTCCACTTT. Its translation: CASRREINSPLHF.

This clone was found a few times. The gene calls are TRBV5-1 and TRBJ2-3; weak D call: TRBD2 (5 bases). Trimming pared 0 bases from V and 5 bases from J, leaving 16 bases between. This CDR3 comprises 16 residues. The germline V gene encodes CDR1 SGHRS and CDR2 YFSETQ. The CDR3 region has the DNA TGCGCCAGCAGCTTGGATGGACGGATGGGAGTAGATACGCAGTATTTT. Its protein is CASSLDGRMGVDTQYF.

The chain is built from TRBV28 and TRBJ2-3; 11 bases map to TRBD2. CDR1 and CDR2 from the germline V gene are MDHEN and SYDVKM. V gave up 3 bases and J gave up 0 bases; unmatched junction bases: 5. The CDR3 has 17 residues. The CDR3 coding sequence is TGTGCCAGCAGTTTTGGGACTAGCGGACTCAGCACAGATACGCAGTATTTT. This gives the protein CASSFGTSGLSTDTQYF.

This clone was recorded a few times. The rearrangement links TRBV7-8 to TRBJ2-1; D may be TRBD2 (6 bases). V lost 1 base and J lost 2, with 9 bases in between. Germline CDR1 and CDR2: SGHVS and FQNEAQ. This CDR3 is built from 15 residues. Here the CDR3 reads CASSLETSTYNEQFF. CDR3 DNA sequence: TGTGCCAGCAGCTTAGAAACTAGCACCTACAATGAGCAGTTCTTC.

The chain uses TRBV20-1 and TRBJ1-1; D not certain. The CDR3 consists of 11 residues. CDR1 is DFQATT and CDR2 is SNEGSKA in the germline V gene (reference sequence). V gave up 7 bases and J gave up 3 bases, with 9 bases separating them. CDR3 DNA: TGCAGTGGGTCCGGGGACACTGAAGCTTTCTTT. Its translation: CSGSGDTEAFF.

The chain combines TRBV5-4 with TRBJ2-1; D is perhaps TRBD2 (6 bases). The CDR3 spans 13 residues. Germline CDR1 is SGHNT and CDR2 is YYREEE (reference sequence). Trimming stripped 4 bases from V and 10 bases from J, with 15 bases between. CDR3 in DNA: TGTGCCAGCAGCGGGGAACGGGGGACCGAGCAGTTCTTC. It codes for CASSGERGTEQFF.

The chain carries TRBV21-1 and TRBJ2-7; no DNA check was done on the table's D call, TRBD2. TRBV21-1 is assigned pseudogene status. The CDR3 runs 19 residues. Here the CDR3 reads CASSKVELGPSGSRYEQYF. CDR3 coding DNA: TGTGCCAGCAGCAAAGTGGAGCTCGGCCCTAGCGGGAGTCGCTACGAGCAGTACTTC.